The next 31 T cell receptor beta chains were all read from a single sample in a study of shared clonotypes between healthy human individuals (dated by TCRdb to about 2020). Libraries were prepared through the immunoSEQ multiplex PCR assay. In its TCRdb copy, this immuneACCESS table keeps in-frame sequences only and misses some clones. Where compared with another copy, unresolved V genes explain less than half of these, and the others have no known cause. The sample table records 650,000 to 750,000 clones; roughly 78% of these occur just once. The top ten clonotypes cover approximately 1.8% of the sample. The sample was memory CD4+ T cells sorted from blood. The cell subset or site label on this specimen signifies: CD45RA-negative fraction. These receptors all stem from a woman aged 25 to 39 in good health.

This clone was seen once. The V and J genes are TRBV5-4 and TRBJ1-1; possible D gene TRBD1, 6 bases. Germline V gives CDR1 SGHNT, CDR2 YYREEE (reference sequence). Trimming pared 4 bases from V and 3 bases from J, leaving 19 bases between. This CDR3 contains 16 residues. CDR3 in amino acids: CASSPRDTGWYTEAFF. CDR3 sequence (DNA): TGTGCCAGCAGCCCACGGGATACAGGGTGGTACACTGAAGCTTTCTTT.

As regards this clone: This may arise from a read error, as a much more abundant clone is one base away. The chain carries TRBV7-7 and TRBJ2-3; TRBD2 aligns across 12 bases. The CDR3 totals 15 residues. Trimming removed 5 bases from V and 3 bases from J; junction bases left unmatched: 3. Germline values: CDR1 SSHAT, CDR2 FNYEAQ (reference sequence). CDR3 protein: CASSPLAGGTDTQYF. Here the CDR3 DNA reads TGTGCCAGCAGCCCCCTAGCGGGAGGGACAGATACGCAGTATTTT.

V gene TRBV19 combines with J gene TRBJ1-4; D possibly corresponds to TRBD1 (5 bases). Germline V gene lookup returns CDR1 LNHDA and CDR2 SQIVND (reference sequence). The CDR3 spans 15 residues. V lost 5 bases, J lost 8 bases, and 18 bases lay in between. The CDR3: CASSSIGSKGEKLFF. Here the CDR3 DNA reads TGTGCCAGTAGTTCTATTGGGTCGAAGGGGGAAAAACTGTTTTTT.

The J gene is TRBJ2-7, the V gene TRBV7-9; perhaps TRBD1 as D (5 bases). Germline V gives CDR1 SEHNR, CDR2 FQNEAQ (reference sequence). This CDR3 contains 14 residues. V was trimmed by 4 bases and J by 0 bases, leaving 10 bases between them. The CDR3 reads CASSSLTASYEQYF. CDR3 nucleotides: TGTGCCAGCAGCTCCTTGACAGCCTCCTACGAGCAGTACTTC.

This chain connects TRBV19 to TRBJ1-2; the D gene is possibly TRBD1 (5 bases). The CDR3 has 16 amino acids. Germline V gene sequence: CDR1 LNHDA, CDR2 SQIVND (reference sequence). The germline V and J ends were trimmed by 5 bases and 0 bases, with 16 bases remaining between them. The CDR3 loop is CASSRGRQVTNYGYTF. In DNA form, the CDR3 reads TGTGCCAGTAGTCGGGGACGTCAAGTAACTAACTATGGCTACACCTTC.

The chain is built from TRBV28 and TRBJ1-5; no clear D gene. Germline assignment: CDR1 MDHEN and CDR2 SYDVKM. The CDR3 length is 13 residues. Trimming shortened V by 5 bases and J by 5 bases, and 10 bases separated the two germline ends. CDR3 nucleotide sequence: TGTGCCAGCAGTGTGGACGTATATCAGCCCCAGCATTTT. This translates into CASSVDVYQPQHF.

The V gene is TRBV11-3, the J gene TRBJ2-1; unclear D gene. The CDR3 spans 13 residues. Looked up from germline, CDR1 is SGHNT and CDR2 is YENEEA. V lost 0 bases, J lost 7 bases, and 7 bases lay in between. The CDR3 protein is CASSLEVGNEQFF. The CDR3 region has the DNA TGTGCCAGCAGCTTAGAAGTTGGGAATGAGCAGTTCTTC.

This clone was picked up many times. The rearrangement uses TRBV18 and TRBJ1-2; D not certain. Germline CDR1 and CDR2: KGHSH and LQKENI. The CDR3 totals 13 residues. V lost 7 bases and J lost 0, with 9 bases in between. CDR3 protein: CASLKEANYGYTF. The CDR3 DNA is TGTGCCAGCTTGAAAGAAGCTAACTATGGCTACACCTTC.

V usage is TRBV25-1 and J usage is TRBJ2-7; 10 bases map to TRBD2. The V segment lost 4 bases and the J segment 7 bases; nucleotides outside the gene matches: 10. CDR3 length: 15 residues. CDR1 is MGHDK and CDR2 is SYGVNS in the germline V gene. The CDR3 DNA is TGTGCCAGCAGTGCACCGGGACTAGCGTTTGGAGAGCAGTACTTC. This codes for CASSAPGLAFGEQYF.

The gene calls are TRBV7-2 and TRBJ2-1, with TRBD2 matching 7 bases. J gave up 10 bases and V 1 base, and 10 bases lay outside the gene matches. CDR1 is SGHTA, CDR2 FQGNSA, per germline. The CDR3 has 15 amino acids. DNA for the CDR3: TGTGCCAGCAGCTTAGTAGGGAGGGGCCTAGACGAGCAGTTCTTC. This sequence encodes CASSLVGRGLDEQFF.

The chain has TRBV5-1 and TRBJ2-1, with D possibly matching TRBD2 (5 bases). The ends were cut back, 2 bases at V and 10 bases at J, with 16 bases in the middle. Germline V gene sequence: CDR1 SGHRS, CDR2 YFSETQ. This CDR3 contains 14 residues. CDR3 nucleotide sequence: TGCGCCAGCAGCTTTAGCGCGAACACGGGGGAGCAGTTCTTC. Its protein product is CASSFSANTGEQFF.

This clone was recorded a few times. This same CDR3 is encoded by further DNA sequences in the sample. The V call is TRBV18, the J call TRBJ2-3; D is ambiguous. Trimming removed 3 bases at V and 2 bases at J, with 3 bases between. Germline-derived CDR1 and CDR2 are KGHSH and LQKENI. CDR3 length: 12 residues. The CDR3 nucleotides read TGTGCCAGCTCACCGCCCACAGATACGCAGTATTTT. Residues: CASSPPTDTQYF.

This chain joins TRBV4-2 and TRBJ2-3; TRBD2 aligns across 9 bases. Germline-derived CDR1 and CDR2 are LGHNA and YNFKEQ. Trimming took 2 bases from V and 5 from J; bases not matched to a gene: 5. CDR3 length equals 15 residues. CDR3 amino acids: CASSQTGTSQDTQYF. CDR3 in DNA: TGTGCCAGCAGCCAAACCGGGACTAGCCAAGATACGCAGTATTTT.

The chain has TRBV7-2 and TRBJ2-1; tentative D call: TRBD1 (5 bases). Germline loops: CDR1 SGHTA, CDR2 FQGNSA. This CDR3 has 12 amino acids. Trimming removed 5 bases from V and 9 bases from J, with 11 bases in between. For the CDR3, the DNA is TGTGCCAGCAGCGCCCAGGGATTTGAGCAGTTCTTC. It specifies CASSAQGFEQFF.

The V call is TRBV27, the J call TRBJ2-7; 12 positions match TRBD2. CDR1 is MNHEY, CDR2 SMNVEV, per germline (reference sequence). The ends lost 5 bases at V and 6 bases at J; junction bases unmatched: 8. This CDR3 has 15 residues. The CDR3, as DNA: TGTGCCAGCAGTCCACGACTAGCGGGAGCTGGCGAGCAGTACTTC. Its protein product is CASSPRLAGAGEQYF.

The chain recombines TRBV10-3 with TRBJ2-5; D may match TRBD1 or TRBD2 (5 bases each). CDR3 length equals 13 residues. The V gene lost 6 bases and the J gene lost 5 bases, with 13 bases spanning the gap. Per germline, CDR1 ENHRY and CDR2 SYGVKD. The CDR3 here is CAISRPREETQYF. In nucleotides, the CDR3 is TGTGCCATCAGCCGTCCCAGGGAGGAGACCCAGTACTTC.

The CDR3 spells CASSVGADHGNQPQHF. The CDR3 DNA is TGTGCCAGCAGCGTAGGGGCCGACCACGGTAATCAGCCCCAGCATTTT. The chain carries TRBV9 and TRBJ1-5; no reliable D call. V lost 0 bases, J lost 4 bases, and 14 bases lay in between. The CDR3 loop spans 16 amino acids. Germline assignment: CDR1 SGDLS and CDR2 YYNGEE.

The chain couples TRBV30 to TRBJ1-1; a weak D match, TRBD1 (5 bases). Germline-derived CDR1 and CDR2 are GTSNPN and SVGIG (reference sequence). The length of the CDR3 is 13 residues. V was trimmed by 0 bases and J by 11 bases, leaving 16 bases between them. CDR3 region: CAWSVPFAGIAFF. In DNA, the CDR3 is TGTGCCTGGAGTGTACCTTTCGCAGGGATCGCTTTCTTT.

The rearrangement uses TRBV10-1 and TRBJ2-7; 11 bases align to TRBD2. The trim removed 7 bases at V and 12 bases at J, leaving 11 bases unmatched. Germline V gene sequence: CDR1 WNHNN, CDR2 SYGVQD (reference sequence). The CDR3 has 13 residues. The CDR3 reads CASTNSGRAILYF. The CDR3 DNA reads TGCGCCAGCACCAATAGCGGGAGGGCCATTCTGTACTTC.

The gene calls are TRBV6-1 and TRBJ1-1, with D uncertain. Germline CDR1 and CDR2: MNHNS and SASEGT. This CDR3 has 14 amino acids. V dropped 1 base and J dropped 2 bases, with 8 bases sitting between them. CDR3 amino acids: CASSEGSTNTEAFF. CDR3 coding DNA: TGTGCCAGCAGTGAAGGTTCAACTAACACTGAAGCTTTCTTT.

The V call is TRBV6-4, the J call TRBJ2-1; D not certain. The CDR3 runs 13 residues. Trimming cost V 0 bases and J 7 bases, with 7 bases left between them. Germline V lookup: CDR1 MRHNA, CDR2 SNTAGT. The CDR3: CASSDSWGNEQFF. Here the CDR3 DNA reads TGTGCCAGCAGTGACTCGTGGGGTAATGAGCAGTTCTTC.

Regarding this clone: Other DNA sequences in the sample encode the same CDR3. V and J are TRBV11-2 and TRBJ2-7, with D tentatively TRBD1 (5 bases). This CDR3 comprises 14 residues. Trimming pared 5 bases from V and 1 base from J, leaving 12 bases between. CDR1 and CDR2 from the germline V gene are SGHAT and FQNNGV. CDR3 region: CASSLQTDSYEQYF. CDR3 nucleotide sequence: TGTGCCAGCAGCCTTCAGACAGATTCCTACGAGCAGTACTTC.

Comment on this clone: This same CDR3 is encoded by further DNA sequences in the sample. The chain has TRBV5-1 and TRBJ2-1; 9 bases line up with TRBD2. The CDR3 length is 15 residues. The V gene's germline CDR1 is SGHRS and CDR2 YFSETQ. The V segment lost 4 bases and the J segment 4 bases; nucleotides outside the gene matches: 6. The CDR3 coding sequence is TGCGCCAGCAGCCCTAGTAGCGGGGGATACAATGAGCAGTTCTTC. Translating gives CASSPSSGGYNEQFF.

The chain links TRBV28 to TRBJ2-1; TRBD2 aligns across 9 bases. The germline CDR1 and CDR2 sequences are MDHEN and SYDVKM. Trimming removed 7 bases from V and 8 bases from J; junction bases left unmatched: 15. This CDR3 has 16 residues. The DNA for the CDR3 is TGTGCCAGCACTTCACCACGGGCTGGGACTAGCCATGAGCAGTTCTTC. The encoded protein is CASTSPRAGTSHEQFF.

The chain employs TRBV21-1 and TRBJ2-7; TRBD2 is the table's D call, not checked against the DNA. TRBV21-1 is a recognized pseudogene. This CDR3 contains 16 residues. CDR3 in amino acids: CASSTKSSGRVYEQYF. The CDR3, as DNA: TGTGCCAGCAGCACAAAATCTAGCGGGAGAGTCTACGAGCAGTACTTC.

This clone was detected a few times. J is TRBJ1-4 and V is TRBV15; D unresolved. The CDR3 has 15 residues. Germline CDR1 is LNHNV and CDR2 is YYDKDF (reference sequence). Trimming removed 0 bases at V and 4 bases at J, with 9 bases between. CDR3 nucleotide sequence: TGTGCCACCAGCAGAGAATCCACTGGTAATGAAAAACTGTTTTTT. Protein sequence: CATSRESTGNEKLFF.

This chain joins TRBV18 and TRBJ2-7, with D perhaps matching TRBD2 (5 bases). V dropped 2 bases and J dropped 7 bases, with 6 bases sitting between them. The germline gives CDR1 KGHSH, CDR2 LQKENI. This CDR3 region has 11 residues. CDR3 bases: TGTGCCAGCTCACCAACGGGAGAGCAGTACTTC. It encodes CASSPTGEQYF.

This clone was observed a few times. This sequence joins TRBV25-1 and TRBJ1-1, with D perhaps TRBD1 (5 bases). The CDR3 has 12 residues. Germline V CDR1 and CDR2: MGHDK, SYGVNS. Trimming took 4 bases from V and 8 from J, leaving 11 bases between them. CDR3 sequence: CASSAGRAEAFF. The DNA for the CDR3 is TGTGCCAGCAGTGCGGGCAGGGCCGAAGCTTTCTTT.

The chain's CDR3 is CASSPPGQNYGYTF. CDR3 coding DNA: TGTGCCAGCAGTCCGCCGGGACAAAACTATGGCTACACCTTC. The J gene is TRBJ1-2, the V gene TRBV28; D is perhaps TRBD1 (6 bases). The V gene lost 5 bases and the J gene lost 2 bases, with 12 bases spanning the gap. CDR3 size: 14 residues. CDR1 and CDR2 (germline): MDHEN, SYDVKM.

This chain uses TRBV6-1 with TRBJ1-4; D is possibly TRBD1 (5 bases). The CDR3 spans 14 residues. CDR1 and CDR2 (germline): MNHNS, SASEGT. V shed 6 bases and J shed 4 bases, with 12 bases lying between them. The CDR3 nucleotides read TGTGCCAGCAGGGATGACAGAAATAATGAAAAACTGTTTTTT. Its protein product is CASRDDRNNEKLFF.

V usage is TRBV27 and J usage is TRBJ2-7; 7 nucleotides align to TRBD2. V gave up 5 bases and J gave up 1 base; unmatched junction bases: 11. There are 16 residues in the CDR3. Germline CDR1 MNHEY, CDR2 SMNVEV (reference sequence). The CDR3: CASSPTGRGESYEQYF. The DNA for the CDR3 is TGTGCCAGCAGTCCTACCGGCCGGGGGGAATCCTACGAGCAGTACTTC.